The clone carrying this TCR beta chain was detected once. The antigen is undetermined. The source of the sample is a study of shared clonotypes between healthy human individuals. CDR1 and CDR2 from the germline V gene are SGHTA and FQGNSA. This CDR3 has 15 residues. The trim removed 1 base at V and 4 bases at J, leaving 3 bases unmatched. Findings of the study overall: Memory subsets generally showed lower estimated richness than naive subsets. A small donor pool kept down the genetic and exposure-history diversity that was represented. Non-shared clonotypes showed lower generation probabilities than clonotypes common to all four donors.

Each sorted subset replicate got 200 ng genomic DNA, approximately 27,000 genomes. The method was immunoSEQ multiplex PCR; TCRdb's version includes in-frame clones alone and lacks a portion of them. This sample yields approximately 640,000 clones, of which about 90% are seen a single time; about a third belongs to the top ten. This sequence originates from a man aged 18 to 35 in good health. Some clones in this sample may be carry-over from other donors' samples. Sequenced sample: memory CD8+ T cells from PBMCs. As for subset: CD45RO+ cells pooled with CCR7-negative TemRA cells. V and J are TRBV7-2 and TRBJ2-7; 11 bases are shared with TRBD2. The CDR3 reads CASSLVSGRVYEQYF. The CDR3 coding sequence is TGTGCCAGCAGCTTAGTTAGCGGGAGGGTATACGAGCAGTACTTC.